The 31 T cell receptor beta chains below come from one sample, sequenced in a study of radiotherapy plus CTLA-4 blockade in lung cancer. Clones were sequenced by immunoSEQ multiplex PCR, and TCRdb holds only the in-frame ones, with some missing. The sample holds around 45,000 clones, roughly 64% seen once. Here the sequenced sample was peripheral blood, taken from a patient treated with radiotherapy plus ipilimumab. These receptors were taken from a human donor with non-small cell lung cancer who had a partial response to radiotherapy plus ipilimumab.

The chain recombines TRBV25-1 with TRBJ2-7; TRBD2 aligns across 11 bases. V was clipped by 4 bases and J by 3 bases; unmatched bases: 5. This CDR3 is 15 amino acids long. CDR1 is MGHDK and CDR2 is SYGVNS in the germline V gene. CDR3 in amino acids: CASSVAGGPLYEQYF. DNA for the CDR3: TGTGCCAGCAGTGTAGCGGGAGGGCCCCTCTACGAGCAGTACTTC.

In its sample, this clone was seen a few times. This chain links TRBV6-5 with TRBJ2-7, with 8 bases that match TRBD1. The CDR3 spans 14 residues. Germline V CDR1 and CDR2: MNHEY, SVGAGI. J was trimmed by 5 bases and V by 10 bases; bases with no gene match: 13. The CDR3 DNA reads as TGTGCCACCAGAGACAGGGGATTTAACCACGAGCAGTACTTC. Its translation is CATRDRGFNHEQYF.

This clone was counted a few times. Other DNA sequences of this sample code for an identical CDR3. The chain couples TRBV19 to TRBJ1-5, with 12 bases fitting TRBD1. CDR1 is LNHDA, CDR2 SQIVND, per germline (reference sequence). After removal of 3 bases from V and 7 bases from J, the junction contained 4 bases not matched to a gene. The CDR3 loop spans 15 amino acids. CDR3: CASSIGTGGGQPQHF. CDR3 nucleotides: TGTGCCAGTAGTATTGGGACAGGGGGCGGCCAGCCCCAGCATTTT.

This clone was counted between two and nine times. This rearrangement joins TRBV11-3 to TRBJ2-7; the D gene is possibly TRBD1 (6 bases). V lost 3 bases to trimming and J lost 2 bases, with 17 bases between them. Germline lookup yields CDR1 SGHNT and CDR2 YENEEA. This CDR3 spans 16 amino acids. The CDR3 nucleotides are TGTGCCAGCAGCTTTTCATTGGGGGCAAAGACCTACGAGCAGTACTTC. Translation gives CASSFSLGAKTYEQYF.

The sample holds a few counts of this clone. The rearrangement joins TRBV7-9 to TRBJ1-1, with D possibly being TRBD1 (5 bases). V lost 5 bases to trimming and J lost 1 base, with 11 bases between them. This CDR3 region has 14 residues. Germline-derived CDR1 and CDR2 are SEHNR and FQNEAQ (reference sequence). CDR3 sequence reads: CASSSRVRNTEAFF. The DNA of the CDR3 is TGTGCCAGCAGCAGCAGGGTTAGGAACACTGAAGCTTTCTTT.

This clone showed up just once. The rearrangement uses TRBV13 and TRBJ1-2; 9 nucleotides match TRBD1. CDR3 length: 16 amino acids. Trimming at V came to 4 bases and at J to 4 bases, leaving 10 bases not matched to a gene. Germline-derived CDR1 and CDR2 are PRHDT and FYEKMQ (reference sequence). Here the CDR3 DNA reads TGTGCCAGCAGCTCAAAAGACAGGGGACAGGGCTATGGCTACACCTTC. Its protein is CASSSKDRGQGYGYTF.

The chain couples TRBV6-4 to TRBJ1-5; TRBD1 aligns across 7 bases. Germline values: CDR1 MRHNA, CDR2 SNTAGT. V was pared by 7 bases and J by 5 bases, with 20 bases of the junction left unmatched. This CDR3 is built from 18 residues. CDR3 bases: TGTGCCAGCAAGGTAAGACCGAGATTGACAGGGATGGATCAGCCCCAGCATTTT. Encoded protein: CASKVRPRLTGMDQPQHF.

This rearrangement joins TRBV9 to TRBJ2-7; 8 positions agree with TRBD2. V shed 4 bases, J shed 6 bases, and the junction held 12 bases outside the gene matches. The CDR3 length is 15 residues. In germline, CDR1 is SGDLS, CDR2 YYNGEE. CDR3 coding DNA: TGTGCCAGCAGCCTAAACTCCGGGACTAGAAGCGAGCAGTACTTC. Protein: CASSLNSGTRSEQYF. The entire variable domain, with the rest obtained from reference TRBV9 and TRBJ2-7, is as follows: DSGVTQTPKHLITATGQRVTLRCSPRSGDLSVYWYQQSLDQGLQFLIQYYNGEERAKGNILERFSAQQFPDLHSELNLSSLELGDSALYFCASSLNSGTRSEQYFGPGTRLTVT.

The J gene is TRBJ1-4, the V gene TRBV7-9; D possibly corresponds to TRBD1 (5 bases). V lost 1 base, J lost 8 bases, and 11 bases lay in between. Germline V lookup: CDR1 SEHNR, CDR2 FQNEAQ (reference sequence). The CDR3 consists of 14 residues. The CDR3 coding sequence is TGTGCCAGCAGCTTAGGGGGGGAGCTGGAAAAACTGTTTTTT. It yields the protein CASSLGGELEKLFF.

The chain couples TRBV19 to TRBJ1-4; D not certain. CDR3 size: 15 residues. CDR1 is LNHDA and CDR2 is SQIVND in the germline V gene (reference sequence). The V end lost 3 bases, the J end lost 7 bases, and 15 bases lay between the germline ends. CDR3 bases: TGTGCCAGTAGTATTCGTACAGCCGGGATTGAAAAACTGTTTTTT. Its protein is CASSIRTAGIEKLFF. The entire variable domain, with the rest obtained from reference TRBV19 and TRBJ1-4, is as follows: DGGITQSPKYLFRKEGQNVTLSCEQNLNHDAMYWYRQDPGQGLRLIYYSQIVNDFQKGDIAEGYSVSREKKESFPLTVTSAQKNPTAFYLCASSIRTAGIEKLFFGSGTQLSVL.

The chain couples TRBV7-9 to TRBJ1-2; 7 bases are shared with TRBD1. The CDR3 sequence is 12 residues long. The V gene's germline CDR1 is SEHNR and CDR2 FQNEAQ (reference sequence). V lost 5 bases and J lost 6; bases outside the gene matches: 3. For the CDR3, the DNA is TGTGCCAGCAGCCCCGACAGGGATGGCTACACCTTC. This encodes CASSPDRDGYTF.

J is TRBJ2-7 and V is TRBV6-5; 7 nucleotides agree with TRBD2. The CDR3 is 16 residues long. The J segment lost 4 bases and the V segment lost 0 bases, leaving 9 bases of the junction unmatched. CDR1 is MNHEY, CDR2 SVGAGI, per germline. CDR3 protein: CASSYSAPSGGYEQYF. CDR3 sequence (DNA): TGTGCCAGCAGTTACTCGGCTCCTTCGGGGGGATACGAGCAGTACTTC.

This clone was seen a handful of times. The chain carries TRBV6-1 and TRBJ2-3; D call uncertain. This CDR3 is 14 amino acids long. Trimming left V 6 bases short and J 0 bases short, with 10 bases between. Per germline, CDR1 MNHNS and CDR2 SASEGT. The CDR3 region has the DNA TGTGCCAGCAGGGGCAGCCCTAGCACAGATACGCAGTATTTT. Its protein product is CASRGSPSTDTQYF.

This chain uses TRBV6-1 with TRBJ1-1; maybe TRBD1 (6 bases). Germline V CDR1 and CDR2: MNHNS, SASEGT. This CDR3 is built from 13 residues. Trimming shortened V by 4 bases and J by 5 bases, and 11 bases separated the two germline ends. The CDR3 loop reads CASSVNRETEAFF. CDR3 DNA: TGTGCCAGCAGTGTCAACAGGGAGACTGAAGCTTTCTTT.

This chain connects TRBV7-2 to TRBJ1-2; D is possibly TRBD1 (5 bases). With 1 base removed from V and 7 bases from J, the gap between germline ends came to 13 bases. This CDR3 contains 14 residues. Germline CDR1 SGHTA, CDR2 FQGNSA. CDR3 region: CASSLGSGRFGYTF. For the CDR3, the DNA is TGTGCCAGCAGCTTAGGATCAGGGCGCTTTGGCTACACCTTC.

The chain is built from TRBV13 and TRBJ1-1, with 12 bases identical to TRBD1. After removal of 5 bases from V and 5 bases from J, the junction contained 6 bases not matched to a gene. The germline gives CDR1 PRHDT, CDR2 FYEKMQ (reference sequence). The CDR3 loop spans 15 amino acids. DNA of the CDR3: TGTGCCAGCAGCCCCGGGACAGGGGGCAGGACTGAAGCTTTCTTT. It is translated as CASSPGTGGRTEAFF.

The V call is TRBV2, the J call TRBJ2-2; maybe TRBD2 (7 bases). Trimming left V 5 bases short and J 3 bases short, with 16 bases between. This CDR3 spans 16 amino acids. The germline V gene has CDR1 SNHLY and CDR2 FYNNEI. The CDR3 DNA reads as TGTGCCAGCAGTCAAAGGGGGGGTATAGACACCGGGGAGCTGTTTTTT. Amino acid sequence: CASSQRGGIDTGELFF.

The sample holds a few counts of this clone. J is TRBJ2-1 and V is TRBV9; no reliable D call. Per the germline V gene, CDR1 is SGDLS and CDR2 is YYNGEE. Trimming pared 0 bases from V and 9 bases from J, leaving 10 bases between. There are 13 residues in the CDR3. The CDR3 region has the DNA TGTGCCAGCAGCGTAGCTAGAATCGGTGAGCAGTTCTTC. It encodes CASSVARIGEQFF.

This clone appeared a single time. The chain recombines TRBV4-3 with TRBJ1-6; maybe TRBD1 (5 bases). Germline values: CDR1 LGHNA, CDR2 YSLEER. The CDR3 has 19 residues. Trimming left V 0 bases short and J 0 bases short, with 15 bases between. CDR3 loop: CASSQETDPRGSYNSPLHF. Written as DNA, the CDR3 is TGCGCCAGCAGCCAAGAGACAGACCCTAGGGGCTCCTATAATTCACCCCTCCACTTT.

The V call is TRBV5-6, the J call TRBJ2-2; D may be TRBD2 (5 bases). This CDR3 is built from 15 residues. Trimming left V 6 bases short and J 1 base short, with 13 bases between. Per germline, CDR1 SGHDT and CDR2 YYEEEE. Written as DNA, the CDR3 is TGTGCCAGCACCATGCGGGCCAAGAACACCGGGGAGCTGTTTTTT. Translation gives CASTMRAKNTGELFF. The entire variable domain, with the rest obtained from reference TRBV5-6 and TRBJ2-2, is as follows: DAGVTQSPTHLIKTRGQQVTLRCSPKSGHDTVSWYQQALGQGPQFIFQYYEEEERQRGNFPDRFSGHQFPNYSSELNVNALLLGDSALYLCASTMRAKNTGELFFGEGSRLTVL.

The genes are TRBV6-1 and TRBJ2-1, with unresolved D. The V gene lost 8 bases and the J gene lost 3 bases, with 14 bases spanning the gap. This CDR3 has 14 amino acids. The germline V gene has CDR1 MNHNS and CDR2 SASEGT. The CDR3 here is CASSSQPGYNEQFF. The CDR3 DNA reads TGTGCCAGCTCTTCTCAGCCAGGCTACAATGAGCAGTTCTTC.

The chain employs TRBV6-5 and TRBJ2-5, with a tentative D call TRBD2 (5 bases). Trimming took off 0 bases at V and 1 base at J, with 6 bases between the two ends. The CDR3 has 14 amino acids. Germline lookup yields CDR1 MNHEY and CDR2 SVGAGI. This chain's CDR3 is CASSYSRGQETQYF. The CDR3 DNA follows: TGTGCCAGCAGTTACTCACGGGGCCAAGAGACCCAGTACTTC.

The genes are TRBV5-8 and TRBJ2-2; 11 bases map to TRBD2. J was trimmed by 2 bases and V by 2 bases; bases with no gene match: 8. The CDR3 spans 18 residues. Germline V gene sequence: CDR1 SGHTS, CDR2 YDEGEE. DNA for the CDR3: TGTGCCAGCAGCTTCATGGGGACTAGCGGAGATAACACCGGGGAGCTGTTTTTT. It codes for CASSFMGTSGDNTGELFF.

V usage is TRBV30 and J usage is TRBJ1-4; TRBD1 matches 9 bases. In germline, CDR1 is GTSNPN, CDR2 SVGIG (reference sequence). The V segment lost 1 base and the J segment 5 bases; nucleotides outside the gene matches: 5. The CDR3 totals 15 residues. The CDR3 sequence is CAWSDTGGPNEKLFF. In DNA form, the CDR3 reads TGTGCCTGGAGTGATACAGGGGGCCCAAATGAAAAACTGTTTTTT. Together with reference TRBV30 and TRBJ1-4, the CDR3 gives the full variable domain: SQTIHQWPATLVQPVGSPLSLECTVEGTSNPNLYWYRQAAGRGLQLLFYSVGIGQISSEVPQNLSASRPQDRQFILSSKKLLLSDSGFYLCAWSDTGGPNEKLFFGSGTQLSVL.

This clone has more than one count but fewer than ten. The gene calls are TRBV30 and TRBJ1-1, with D perhaps TRBD1 (5 bases). Germline V gene sequence: CDR1 GTSNPN, CDR2 SVGIG (reference sequence). V was pared by 6 bases and J by 0 bases, with 8 bases between. The CDR3 has 12 amino acids. CDR3 sequence: CACDRLNTEAFF. The CDR3 DNA reads TGTGCCTGTGACAGACTGAACACTGAAGCTTTCTTT.

The chain carries TRBV10-1 and TRBJ2-3; 8 bases are shared with TRBD2. Germline V gene sequence: CDR1 WNHNN, CDR2 SYGVQD (reference sequence). V was pared by 9 bases and J by 7 bases, with 18 bases of the junction left unmatched. The CDR3 is made up of 16 amino acids. CDR3 protein: CARPDKAGGPLYTQYF. CDR3 sequence (DNA): TGCGCCAGGCCTGACAAGGCGGGGGGCCCTTTGTATACGCAGTATTTT.

In DNA form, the CDR3 reads TGTGCCAGCAGCTTAGGAGTGGCGGGCTTGAGCTACGAGCAGTACTTC. Translating gives CASSLGVAGLSYEQYF. This rearrangement joins TRBV7-9 to TRBJ2-7, with D tentatively TRBD2 (5 bases). The germline V gene has CDR1 SEHNR and CDR2 FQNEAQ (reference sequence). Trimming cost V 1 base and J 3 bases, with 16 bases left between them. The CDR3 has 16 amino acids.

This clone was picked up a small number of times. The V gene is TRBV19, the J gene TRBJ1-2; 8 nucleotides match TRBD1. The CDR3 is 14 residues long. J gave up 1 base and V 5 bases, and 3 bases lay outside the gene matches. Looked up from germline, CDR1 is LNHDA and CDR2 is SQIVND (reference sequence). CDR3 sequence: CASSPGQVNYGYTF. Here the CDR3 DNA reads TGTGCCAGTAGTCCGGGACAGGTTAACTATGGCTACACCTTC.

This clone was picked up a small number of times. The rearrangement joins TRBV5-1 to TRBJ1-3; possibly TRBD1 for D (5 bases). V was cut by 2 bases and J by 5 bases, with 11 bases left in between. The V gene's germline CDR1 is SGHRS and CDR2 YFSETQ. The CDR3 contains 14 residues. This CDR3 reads CASSFGRVRNTIYF. The CDR3 bases are TGCGCCAGCAGCTTCGGCAGGGTGAGAAACACCATATATTTT.

DNA of the CDR3: TGTGCCAGCTCAGCGGGCATTCGAGGCTACACCTTC. It specifies CASSAGIRGYTF. The rearrangement joins TRBV6-1 to TRBJ1-2; no reliable D call. CDR1 MNHNS and CDR2 SASEGT come from the germline V gene. CDR3 length: 12 amino acids. Trimming left V 8 bases short and J 8 bases short, with 15 bases between.

This chain links TRBV6-5 with TRBJ1-1, with a possible D match to TRBD1 (5 bases). This CDR3 comprises 13 residues. Germline CDR1 MNHEY, CDR2 SVGAGI. V lost 8 bases and J lost 5, with 15 bases in between. The CDR3 spells CASGRGVRTEAFF. Here the CDR3 DNA reads TGTGCCAGCGGTCGGGGGGTTAGAACTGAAGCTTTCTTT.